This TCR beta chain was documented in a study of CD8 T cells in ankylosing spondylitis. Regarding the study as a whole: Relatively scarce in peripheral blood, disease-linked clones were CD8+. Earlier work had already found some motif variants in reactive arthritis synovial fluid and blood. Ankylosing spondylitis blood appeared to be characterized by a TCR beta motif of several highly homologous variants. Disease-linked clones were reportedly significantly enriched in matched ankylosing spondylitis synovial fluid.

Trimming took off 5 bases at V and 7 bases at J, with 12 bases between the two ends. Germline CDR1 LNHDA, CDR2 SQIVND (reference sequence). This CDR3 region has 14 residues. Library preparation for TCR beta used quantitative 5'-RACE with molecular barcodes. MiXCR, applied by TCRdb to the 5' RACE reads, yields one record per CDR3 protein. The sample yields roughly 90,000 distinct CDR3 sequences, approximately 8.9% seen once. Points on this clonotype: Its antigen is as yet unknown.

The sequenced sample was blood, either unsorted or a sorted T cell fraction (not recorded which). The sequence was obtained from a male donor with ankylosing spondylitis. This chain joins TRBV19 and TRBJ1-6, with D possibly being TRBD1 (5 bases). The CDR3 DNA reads TGTGCCAGTAGTTCCTACGAGGGGAATTCACCCCTCCACTTT. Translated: CASSSYEGNSPLHF.